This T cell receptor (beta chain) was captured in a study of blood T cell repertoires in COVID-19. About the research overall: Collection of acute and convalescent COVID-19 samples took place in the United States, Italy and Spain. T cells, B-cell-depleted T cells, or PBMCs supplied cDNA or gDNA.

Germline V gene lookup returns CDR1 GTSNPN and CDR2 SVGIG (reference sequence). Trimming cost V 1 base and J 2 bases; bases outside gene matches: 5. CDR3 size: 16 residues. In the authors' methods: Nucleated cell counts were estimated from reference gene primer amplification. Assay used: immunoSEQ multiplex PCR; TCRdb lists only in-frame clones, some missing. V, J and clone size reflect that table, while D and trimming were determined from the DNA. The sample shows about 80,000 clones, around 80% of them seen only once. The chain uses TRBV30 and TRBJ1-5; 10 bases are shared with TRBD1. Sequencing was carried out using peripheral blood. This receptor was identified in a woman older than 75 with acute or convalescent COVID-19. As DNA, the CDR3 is TGTGCCTGGAGTGAGACAGGGGGCGCGGGCAATCAGCCCCAGCATTTT. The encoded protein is CAWSETGGAGNQPQHF.